The clone carrying this T cell receptor (beta chain) occurred many times. Its antigen is unidentified. The data are from a study of early T cells in non-severe SARS-CoV-2 infection. As for the study in general: Sequencing used unsorted whole-blood bulk RNA, so chains lack pairing. Study results and caveats: Anti-spike CD8 specificities were favored by VDJdb matching, whose results missed private and CD4 specificities.

CDR3 length equals 12 residues. CDR1 is SEHNR, CDR2 FQNEAQ, per germline (reference sequence). V shed 6 bases and J shed 5 bases, with 10 bases lying between them. Individual cDNA molecules received unique molecular identifiers. MiXCR was run by TCRdb on the 5' RACE reads, yielding one entry per CDR3 protein. The sample yields about 80,000 distinct CDR3 sequences, around 5% seen once. The clonotype comes from an adult who was a healthcare worker with PCR-confirmed SARS-CoV-2 infection or an uninfected control (not recorded which). V gene TRBV7-9 combines with J gene TRBJ1-1, with unresolved D. The material was whole blood, obtained at baseline. CDR3 sequence: CASSLGWTEAFF. The DNA for the CDR3 is TGTGCCAGCAGTCTCGGTTGGACTGAAGCTTTCTTT.